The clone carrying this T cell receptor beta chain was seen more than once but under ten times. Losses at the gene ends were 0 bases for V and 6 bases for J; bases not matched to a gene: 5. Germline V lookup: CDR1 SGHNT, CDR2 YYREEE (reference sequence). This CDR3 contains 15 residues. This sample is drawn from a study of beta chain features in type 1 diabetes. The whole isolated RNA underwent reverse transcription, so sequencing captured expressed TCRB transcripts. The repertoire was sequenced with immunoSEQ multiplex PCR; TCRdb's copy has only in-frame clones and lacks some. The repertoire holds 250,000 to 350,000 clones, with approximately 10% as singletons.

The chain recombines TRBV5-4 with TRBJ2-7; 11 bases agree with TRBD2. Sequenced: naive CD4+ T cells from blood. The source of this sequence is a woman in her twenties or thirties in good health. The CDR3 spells CASSLGLAGGAEQYF. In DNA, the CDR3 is TGTGCCAGCAGCTTGGGGCTAGCGGGAGGAGCCGAGCAGTACTTC.